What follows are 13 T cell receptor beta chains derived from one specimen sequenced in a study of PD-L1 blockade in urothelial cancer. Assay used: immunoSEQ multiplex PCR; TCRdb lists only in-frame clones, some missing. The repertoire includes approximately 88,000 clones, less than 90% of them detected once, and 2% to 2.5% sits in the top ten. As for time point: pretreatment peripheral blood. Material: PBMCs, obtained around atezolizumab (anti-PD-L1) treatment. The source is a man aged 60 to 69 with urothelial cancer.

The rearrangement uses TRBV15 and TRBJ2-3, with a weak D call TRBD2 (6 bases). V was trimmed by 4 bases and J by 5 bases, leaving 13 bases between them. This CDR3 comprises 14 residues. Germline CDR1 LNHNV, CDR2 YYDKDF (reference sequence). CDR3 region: CATSNGRWEDTQYF. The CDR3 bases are TGTGCCACCAGCAACGGGAGATGGGAAGATACGCAGTATTTT.

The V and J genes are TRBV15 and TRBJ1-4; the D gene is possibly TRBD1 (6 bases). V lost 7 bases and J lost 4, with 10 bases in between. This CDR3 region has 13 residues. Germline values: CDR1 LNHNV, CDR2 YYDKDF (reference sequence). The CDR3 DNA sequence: TGTGCCACCACCTCAGGGGTTAATGAAAAACTGTTTTTT. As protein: CATTSGVNEKLFF.

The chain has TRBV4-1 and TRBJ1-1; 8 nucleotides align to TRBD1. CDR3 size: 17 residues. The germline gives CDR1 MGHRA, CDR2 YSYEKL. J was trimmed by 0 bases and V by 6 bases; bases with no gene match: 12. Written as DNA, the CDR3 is TGCGCCAGCAGGACTGGACAGGGCCGATACCTGAACACTGAAGCTTTCTTT. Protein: CASRTGQGRYLNTEAFF.

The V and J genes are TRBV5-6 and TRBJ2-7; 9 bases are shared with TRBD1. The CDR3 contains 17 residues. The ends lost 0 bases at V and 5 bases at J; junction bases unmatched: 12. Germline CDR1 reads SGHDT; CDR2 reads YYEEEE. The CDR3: CASSLELSGTGRNEQYF. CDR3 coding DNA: TGTGCCAGCAGCTTGGAACTATCCGGGACAGGGAGAAACGAGCAGTACTTC.

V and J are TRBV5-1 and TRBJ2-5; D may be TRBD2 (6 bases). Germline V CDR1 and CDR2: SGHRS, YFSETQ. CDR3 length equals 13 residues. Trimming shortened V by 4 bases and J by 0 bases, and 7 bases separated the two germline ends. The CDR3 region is CASSRGYQETQYF. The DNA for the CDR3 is TGCGCCAGCAGCCGGGGGTACCAAGAGACCCAGTACTTC.

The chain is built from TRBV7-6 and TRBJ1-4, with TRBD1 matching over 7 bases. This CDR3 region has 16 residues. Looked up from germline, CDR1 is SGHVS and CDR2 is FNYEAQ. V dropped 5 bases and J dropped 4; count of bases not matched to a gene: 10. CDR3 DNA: TGTGCCAGCAGCCGAGACTCCGGGACAGATAATGAAAAACTGTTTTTT. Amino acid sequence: CASSRDSGTDNEKLFF. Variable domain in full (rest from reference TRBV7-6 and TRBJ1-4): GAGVSQSPRYKVTKRGQDVALRCDPISGHVSLYWYRQALGQGPEFLTYFNYEAQQDKSGLPNDRFSAERPEGSISTLTIQRTEQRDSAMYRCASSRDSGTDNEKLFFGSGTQLSVL.

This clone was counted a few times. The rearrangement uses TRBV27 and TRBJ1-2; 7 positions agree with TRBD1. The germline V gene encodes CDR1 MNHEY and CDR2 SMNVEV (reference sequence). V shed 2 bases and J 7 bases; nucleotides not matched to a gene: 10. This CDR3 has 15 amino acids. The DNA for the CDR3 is TGTGCCAGCAGTTTAACGGCCAACAGGGGTGGTGGCTACACCTTC. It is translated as CASSLTANRGGGYTF.

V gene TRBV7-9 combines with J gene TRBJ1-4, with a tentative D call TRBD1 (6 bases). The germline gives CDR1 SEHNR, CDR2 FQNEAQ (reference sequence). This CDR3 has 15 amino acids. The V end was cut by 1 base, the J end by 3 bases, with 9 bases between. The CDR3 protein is CASSLGQASNEKLFF. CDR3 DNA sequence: TGTGCCAGCAGCTTAGGACAGGCTTCTAATGAAAAACTGTTTTTT.

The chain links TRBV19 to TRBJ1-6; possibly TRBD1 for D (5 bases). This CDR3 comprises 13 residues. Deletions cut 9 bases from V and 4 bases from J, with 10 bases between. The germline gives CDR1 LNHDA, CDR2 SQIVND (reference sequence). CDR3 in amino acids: CARPGGYNSPLHF. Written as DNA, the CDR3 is TGTGCCAGACCCGGGGGGTATAATTCACCCCTCCACTTT. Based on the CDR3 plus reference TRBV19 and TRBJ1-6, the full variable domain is DGGITQSPKYLFRKEGQNVTLSCEQNLNHDAMYWYRQDPGQGLRLIYYSQIVNDFQKGDIAEGYSVSREKKESFPLTVTSAQKNPTAFYLCARPGGYNSPLHFGNGTRLTVT.

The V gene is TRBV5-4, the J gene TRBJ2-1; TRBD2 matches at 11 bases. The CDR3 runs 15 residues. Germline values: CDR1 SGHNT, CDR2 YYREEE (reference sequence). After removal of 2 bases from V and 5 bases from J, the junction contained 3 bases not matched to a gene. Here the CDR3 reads CASSLGTSGNNEQFF. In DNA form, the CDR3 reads TGTGCCAGCAGCTTAGGGACTAGCGGAAACAATGAGCAGTTCTTC.

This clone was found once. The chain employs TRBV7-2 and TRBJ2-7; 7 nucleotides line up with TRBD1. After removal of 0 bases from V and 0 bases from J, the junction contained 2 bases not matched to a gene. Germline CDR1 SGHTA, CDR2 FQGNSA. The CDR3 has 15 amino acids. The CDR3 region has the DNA TGTGCCAGCAGCTTAGCGTGGGACAGCTCCTACGAGCAGTACTTC. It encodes CASSLAWDSSYEQYF.

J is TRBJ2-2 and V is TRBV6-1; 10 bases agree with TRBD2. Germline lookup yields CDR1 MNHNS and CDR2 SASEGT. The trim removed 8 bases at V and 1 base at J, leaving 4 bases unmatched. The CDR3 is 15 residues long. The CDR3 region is CASFVAGGNTGELFF. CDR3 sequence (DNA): TGTGCCAGCTTTGTAGCGGGGGGGAACACCGGGGAGCTGTTTTTT.

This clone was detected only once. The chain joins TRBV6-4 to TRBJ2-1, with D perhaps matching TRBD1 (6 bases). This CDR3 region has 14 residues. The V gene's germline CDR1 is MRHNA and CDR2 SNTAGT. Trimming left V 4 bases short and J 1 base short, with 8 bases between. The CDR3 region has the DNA TGTGCCAGCAGTGCTCAGGGGTCCTACAATGAGCAGTTCTTC. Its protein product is CASSAQGSYNEQFF.